Below are 24 T cell receptor beta chains sequenced from a single sample in a study of OX40 agonist ivuxolimab in advanced cancers. Produced via immunoSEQ multiplex PCR; TCRdb's table is partial and in-frame only. The sample holds tens of thousands of clones, around 90% seen once. Sequencing used CD4+ or CD8+ T cells sorted from blood, obtained in a trial of the OX40 agonist ivuxolimab. These receptors were collected from an adult with an advanced solid tumor such as melanoma, head and neck, liver or kidney cancer.

The chain joins TRBV9 to TRBJ2-1; 11 bases are shared with TRBD2. With V trimmed by 4 bases and J by 6 bases, 6 bases remained unmatched. Germline-derived CDR1 and CDR2 are SGDLS and YYNGEE. The CDR3 is 15 residues long. CDR3 protein: CASSSTSGALNEQFF. DNA for the CDR3: TGTGCCAGCAGCTCGACTAGCGGGGCTCTCAATGAGCAGTTCTTC.

The chain employs TRBV6-5 and TRBJ2-5; D is uncertain. Germline loops: CDR1 MNHEY, CDR2 SVGAGI. This CDR3 comprises 14 residues. With 0 bases removed from V and 7 bases from J, the gap between germline ends came to 12 bases. The CDR3 DNA reads TGTGCCAGCAGTTACTCGATGGCGATTGGGACCCAGTACTTC. This codes for CASSYSMAIGTQYF.

The rearrangement joins TRBV5-6 to TRBJ2-1; TRBD1 matches 7 bases. The CDR3 has 12 residues. V was clipped by 2 bases and J by 8 bases; unmatched bases: 1. Germline V gene sequence: CDR1 SGHDT, CDR2 YYEEEE. CDR3 region: CASSFTGDEQFF. The CDR3 DNA is TGTGCCAGCAGCTTTACAGGGGATGAGCAGTTCTTC.

The table lists this clone with a count of one. The rearrangement joins TRBV14 to TRBJ2-3; D might be TRBD1 (6 bases). The CDR3 contains 14 residues. V gave up 4 bases and J gave up 3 bases, with 11 bases separating them. The V gene's germline CDR1 is SGHDN and CDR2 FVKESK. The CDR3 DNA is TGTGCCAGCAGCCGGACAGAAACAACAGATACGCAGTATTTT. Translating gives CASSRTETTDTQYF. Combining the CDR3 with reference TRBV14 and TRBJ2-3 gives the whole variable domain EAGVTQFPSHSVIEKGQTVTLRCDPISGHDNLYWYRRVMGKEIKFLLHFVKESKQDESGMPNNRFLAERTGGTYSTLKVQPAELEDSGVYFCASSRTETTDTQYFGPGTRLTVL.

The table lists this clone with a few counts. V gene TRBV19 combines with J gene TRBJ1-1; 8 bases align to TRBD1. Germline V lookup: CDR1 LNHDA, CDR2 SQIVND (reference sequence). Unmatched junction bases numbered 0, after V lost 5 bases and J lost 1 base. The CDR3 length is 13 residues. The CDR3, as DNA: TGTGCCAGTAGTGACAGGGGGAACACTGAAGCTTTCTTT. This encodes CASSDRGNTEAFF.

This rearrangement joins TRBV15 to TRBJ1-4; D is uncertain. CDR3 size: 14 residues. V dropped 1 base and J dropped 5 bases, with 8 bases sitting between them. Germline V gene sequence: CDR1 LNHNV, CDR2 YYDKDF (reference sequence). CDR3 DNA sequence: TGTGCCACCAGCAGAGGGTTTTCAAATGAAAAACTGTTTTTT. It yields the protein CATSRGFSNEKLFF.

This chain links TRBV10-3 with TRBJ2-1; perhaps TRBD2 as D (5 bases). The CDR3 runs 15 residues. The V gene's germline CDR1 is ENHRY and CDR2 SYGVKD. V lost 4 bases to trimming and J lost 6 bases, with 16 bases between them. The CDR3 here is CAISVSAGRVNEQFF. The CDR3 DNA sequence: TGTGCCATCAGTGTATCGGCGGGTAGGGTCAATGAGCAGTTCTTC.

This clone has just one count. The chain uses TRBV10-1 and TRBJ2-1; D is ambiguous. V gave up 5 bases and J gave up 0 bases, with 20 bases separating them. Germline V gene lookup returns CDR1 WNHNN and CDR2 SYGVQD (reference sequence). CDR3 length: 18 residues. In nucleotides, the CDR3 is TGCGCCAGCAGTATAAACCCACTTCGCCGCGACTCCTACAATGAGCAGTTCTTC. As protein: CASSINPLRRDSYNEQFF.

The chain couples TRBV5-8 to TRBJ1-1; unclear D gene. Germline V gene data show CDR1 as SGHTS and CDR2 as YDEGEE. V was shortened by 0 bases and J by 4 bases, with 10 bases between the two germline ends. CDR3 length: 14 amino acids. The CDR3 sequence is CASSLDRSPTEAFF. Written as DNA, the CDR3 is TGTGCCAGCAGCTTGGACCGGTCCCCCACTGAAGCTTTCTTT.

This sequence joins TRBV5-1 and TRBJ2-7; D not certain. Germline CDR1 is SGHRS and CDR2 is YFSETQ. This CDR3 has 15 residues. V dropped 0 bases and J dropped 5 bases, with 15 bases sitting between them. CDR3 loop: CASSLEGNPPDEQYF. In nucleotides, the CDR3 is TGCGCCAGCAGCTTGGAGGGAAATCCTCCTGACGAGCAGTACTTC.

This rearrangement joins TRBV5-4 to TRBJ2-7, with no clear D. The CDR3 is 13 amino acids. Trimming stripped 0 bases from V and 2 bases from J, with 6 bases between. Germline-derived CDR1 and CDR2 are SGHNT and YYREEE (reference sequence). This CDR3 is CASSLGNAYEQYF. The CDR3 DNA reads TGTGCCAGCAGCTTGGGAAACGCCTACGAGCAGTACTTC.

The CDR3 reads CASLGRISGANVLTF. CDR3 nucleotide sequence: TGTGCCAGCTTAGGCAGGATCTCTGGGGCCAACGTCCTGACTTTC. V usage is TRBV28 and J usage is TRBJ2-6; D unclear. The V end lost 8 bases, the J end lost 0 bases, and 11 bases lay between the germline ends. Per germline, CDR1 MDHEN and CDR2 SYDVKM. CDR3 length: 15 amino acids. Using reference TRBV28 and TRBJ2-6 for the parts outside the CDR3, the full variable domain is DVKVTQSSRYLVKRTGEKVFLECVQDMDHENMFWYRQDPGLGLRLIYFSYDVKMKEKGDIPEGYSVSREKKERFSLILESASTNQTSMYLCASLGRISGANVLTFGAGSRLTVL.

The V call is TRBV30, the J call TRBJ1-2, with D perhaps matching TRBD1 (5 bases). The germline V and J ends were trimmed by 2 bases and 5 bases, with 15 bases remaining between them. The CDR3 consists of 14 residues. CDR1 and CDR2 from the germline V gene are GTSNPN and SVGIG (reference sequence). CDR3 amino acids: CAWSQTGLKYGYTF. The CDR3 nucleotides are TGTGCCTGGAGTCAAACAGGACTGAAATATGGCTACACCTTC.

The V gene is TRBV7-8, the J gene TRBJ1-2, with 9 bases fitting TRBD1. Per the germline V gene, CDR1 is SGHVS and CDR2 is FQNEAQ. The CDR3 is 15 amino acids. Unmatched junction bases numbered 8, after V lost 5 bases and J lost 4 bases. The CDR3 DNA sequence: TGTGCCAGCAGCCCTTCCTCGACAGGGGGCTATGGCTACACCTTC. Its protein product is CASSPSSTGGYGYTF.

This chain uses TRBV5-1 with TRBJ2-5, with a tentative D call TRBD2 (6 bases). Trimming cost V 0 bases and J 1 base, with 16 bases left between them. This CDR3 region has 17 residues. CDR1 is SGHRS, CDR2 YFSETQ, per germline. The CDR3 is CASSLAAFLGGQETQYF. CDR3 in DNA: TGCGCCAGCAGCTTGGCCGCTTTTCTGGGGGGCCAAGAGACCCAGTACTTC.

A note on this clone: One end of the junction is discordant with germline, which a read error may explain. This rearrangement joins TRBV5-1 to TRBJ2-2, with 8 bases fitting TRBD1. The germline V gene has CDR1 SGHRS and CDR2 YFSETQ. The CDR3 is 15 residues long. In DNA, the CDR3 is TGCGCCAGCACCTTGGACAGGGTTGACACCGGGGAGCTGTTTTTT. Translated: CASTLDRVDTGELFF. The full variable domain, its missing parts supplied by reference TRBV5-1 and TRBJ2-2, is KAGVTQTPRYLIKTRGQQVTLSCSPISGHRSVSWYQQTPGQGLQFLFEYFSETQRNKGNFPGRFSGRQFSNSRSEMNVSTLELGDSALYLCASTLDRVDTGELFFGEGSRLTVL.

The J gene is TRBJ2-3, the V gene TRBV4-1; maybe TRBD2 (6 bases). Per the germline V gene, CDR1 is MGHRA and CDR2 is YSYEKL. CDR3 length equals 18 residues. Trimming left V 2 bases short and J 3 bases short, with 21 bases between. The CDR3 is CASSQSPPGIRGTDTQYF. The CDR3 DNA sequence: TGCGCCAGCAGCCAAAGCCCACCGGGAATCCGGGGGACAGATACGCAGTATTTT.

The chain joins TRBV15 to TRBJ2-7; 11 nucleotides align to TRBD2. Trimming took 3 bases from V and 4 from J; bases not matched to a gene: 8. The germline CDR1 and CDR2 sequences are LNHNV and YYDKDF (reference sequence). The length of the CDR3 is 16 residues. CDR3 in amino acids: CATSSRTSGSLYEQYF. The CDR3 nucleotides are TGTGCCACCAGCAGCCGCACTAGCGGGAGTTTGTACGAGCAGTACTTC.

The chain recombines TRBV19 with TRBJ2-3; D possibly matches TRBD1 or TRBD2 (5 bases each). Between the trimmed V and J ends, which lost 4 bases and 1 base, there was a span of 6 bases. The CDR3 runs to 13 residues. Looked up from germline, CDR1 is LNHDA and CDR2 is SQIVND (reference sequence). The CDR3 DNA follows: TGTGCCAGTAGTAGGGACGGCACAGATACGCAGTATTTT. Residues: CASSRDGTDTQYF.

The chain uses TRBV9 and TRBJ2-3; D tentatively fits TRBD1 or TRBD2 (6 bases each). V lost 4 bases, J lost 2 bases, and 14 bases lay in between. Germline V CDR1 and CDR2: SGDLS, YYNGEE. This CDR3 has 15 residues. Here the CDR3 reads CASSPSGGLTDTQYF. The CDR3, as DNA: TGTGCCAGCAGCCCTAGTGGGGGGCTCACAGATACGCAGTATTTT.

V and J are TRBV6-1 and TRBJ2-2, with 7 bases aligning to TRBD1. This CDR3 has 15 residues. The trim removed 9 bases at V and 7 bases at J, leaving 14 bases unmatched. Germline V gene lookup returns CDR1 MNHNS and CDR2 SASEGT. The CDR3 nucleotides are TGTGCCAGTAGACCCACGAGGGGGCAGGGCGGGGAGCTGTTTTTT. It encodes CASRPTRGQGGELFF.

The chain couples TRBV7-6 to TRBJ2-1, with 12 bases lining up with TRBD2. The CDR3 consists of 21 residues. Trimming removed 5 bases from V and 6 bases from J; junction bases left unmatched: 23. Germline loops: CDR1 SGHVS, CDR2 FNYEAQ. The DNA for the CDR3 is TGTGCCAGCAGCCACCGAGTAGCTGGGACTAGCGGGCCCCATCCGGGCAATGAGCAGTTCTTC. Protein product: CASSHRVAGTSGPHPGNEQFF.

The chain couples TRBV5-6 to TRBJ1-5; 8 bases match TRBD1. The junction had 6 bases not matched to a gene; V was cut back by 2 bases and J by 5 bases. Germline CDR1 SGHDT, CDR2 YYEEEE. CDR3 length: 15 residues. CDR3 DNA: TGTGCCAGCAGCTTCTATGGACAGGGCTATCAGCCCCAGCATTTT. The encoded protein is CASSFYGQGYQPQHF.

The genes are TRBV9 and TRBJ1-6; D is possibly TRBD1 (5 bases). The CDR3 is made up of 17 amino acids. With 3 bases removed from V and 4 bases from J, the gap between germline ends came to 17 bases. Germline lookup yields CDR1 SGDLS and CDR2 YYNGEE. CDR3 residues: CASSAGGRLTYNSPLHF. The CDR3 region has the DNA TGTGCCAGCAGCGCCGGGGGACGGCTAACTTATAATTCACCCCTCCACTTT.